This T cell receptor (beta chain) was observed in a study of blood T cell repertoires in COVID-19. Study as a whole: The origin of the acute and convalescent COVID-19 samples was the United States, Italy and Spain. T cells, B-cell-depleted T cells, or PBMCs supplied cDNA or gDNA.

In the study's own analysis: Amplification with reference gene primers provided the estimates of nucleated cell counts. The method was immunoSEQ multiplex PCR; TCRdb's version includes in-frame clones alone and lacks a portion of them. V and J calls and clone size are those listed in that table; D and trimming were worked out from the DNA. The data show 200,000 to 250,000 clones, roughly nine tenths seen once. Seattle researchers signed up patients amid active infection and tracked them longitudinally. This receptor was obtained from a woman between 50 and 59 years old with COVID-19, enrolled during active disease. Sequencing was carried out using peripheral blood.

Here the CDR3 DNA reads TGTGCCAGCAGTTCGCAGGGAACCTATGGCTACACCTTC. Encoded protein: CASSSQGTYGYTF. J is TRBJ1-2 and V is TRBV6-5; tentatively, D is TRBD1 (5 bases). The CDR3 is 13 residues long. Trimming took off 4 bases at V and 4 bases at J, with 10 bases between the two ends. Germline V gene lookup returns CDR1 MNHEY and CDR2 SVGAGI.